This T cell receptor (beta chain) was found in a study of T cell responses to AZD1222 COVID-19 vaccine. This clone was counted a single time. As yet, its antigen is unknown. General study results and limits: Targeting of unmutated variant regions was reportedly seen in nearly half of spike-specific TCRs.

Germline values: CDR1 SNHLY, CDR2 FYNNEI. The CDR3 is 14 amino acids. V was trimmed by 5 bases and J by 7 bases, leaving 17 bases between them. Only in-frame clones appear in the TCRdb table, and some are missing; sequencing was by immunoSEQ multiplex PCR. This table has about 120,000 clones, roughly nine tenths appearing once. The sequenced sample was peripheral blood, obtained on day 0 of AZD1222 vaccination. This clonotype was sampled from an adult in good health. The rearrangement joins TRBV2 to TRBJ2-5; D might be TRBD1 (5 bases). CDR3 residues: CASSIDSAAGTQYF. The CDR3 bases are TGTGCCAGCAGTATAGACAGTGCTGCTGGGACCCAGTACTTC.